This TCR beta chain was sequenced during a study of shared clonotypes between healthy human individuals (TCRdb year 2020). Regarding the research as a whole: A couple of women and a few men aged 18 to 49 years were included in the cohort. Per donor, three plates each were used for CD4 naive and CD4 memory, two for CD8 naive, and one for CD8 memory. To estimate repertoire size and how much clonotype sharing occurs between individuals, the study deeply sequenced the blood TCR repertoires of several healthy adults. Libraries were prepared and TCR repertoires were sequenced by different laboratories using diverse techniques, in order to increase sequencing depth and limit assay-specific biases. Between about 0.85 and 9.5 billion PBMCs per donor were obtained by leukapheresis. The full study reports these points: Pairwise subsampling indicated that sequencing depth was expected to affect the degree of clonotype sharing among donors. Naive subsets generally had larger estimated clonotype richness than memory subsets did. Sampling was restricted to blood, and TCR repertoires in tissue are likely to differ from TCR repertoires in blood. Rarefaction of sorted-subset datasets indicated incomplete sequencing despite the large sequencing depth. Clonotypes shared by all four sorted-subset donors showed higher generation probabilities than non-shared clonotypes. Across a few donors, about 5.2% of naive CD4, approximately 4% of naive CD8, approximately 2.5% of memory CD4, and about 0.4% of memory CD8 clonotypes were shared. The genetic and exposure-history diversity represented was limited by the small number of donors.

The donors were healthy, HIV-negative adults with no recently reported acute infections or vaccinations. All donors were Caucasian adults living in Nashville, Tennessee, USA. CD4+ T cells were enriched through magnetic negative selection, after which naive cells were positively selected on CD45RA and the remaining negative fraction served as the memory subset. Blood was obtained by leukapheresis, after which PBMCs were separated by Ficoll-Histopaque density gradient centrifugation and cryopreserved in liquid nitrogen vapor phase. Analytical flow cytometry was used to check the purity and quantity of each magnetically sorted T cell population. Genomic DNA was isolated from every sorted fraction and measured by UV absorbance on a Nanodrop 2000c. Counted from cysteine to phenylalanine, this CDR3 has 12 amino acids. Just CDR3 DNA is preserved here, 36 bases in frame from base 1. Via the germline V gene, CDR1 is SGHTA and CDR2 FQGNSA.

Using the deep immunoSEQ assay, multiplex PCR amplified TCR CDR3 regions from genomic DNA. Extracted genomic DNA from each cell subset was spread evenly across all wells of several immunoSEQ 96-well plates, with each plate serving as a replicate. For sorted subsets, 150 to 200 ng genomic DNA, equal to 25,000 to 35,000 T cell genomes, was loaded into each replicate PCR. The purified libraries were quantified using a Qubit 3.0 fluorometer, sized with a Bioanalyzer 2100, and then quantified again using the KAPA Library Quantification kit. Each immunoSEQ 96-well plate was sequenced on its own single-read 150-cycle Illumina NextSeq 550 flow cell. The authors processed their data as follows. Because only junctional sequences without quality scores were contained in the immunoSEQ output, filtering matching that applied to full-length reads could not be performed. Sequences were annotated with PyIR, a Python wrapper for IgBLAST v1.9, using IMGT germline references to assign V/J genes and CDR3. Reads were filtered out if the reads had weak V/J assignments (E-value above 1e-6), no CDR3, stop codons, out-of-frame junctions, or ambiguous translated residues. A V3J clonotype was defined by an identical inferred V gene, J gene, and CDR3 amino acid sequence. The percentage overlap between two repertoires was calculated by dividing the number of shared unique clonotypes by the size of the smaller repertoire. Richness of each repertoire was evaluated using RTK rarefaction, the Chao1 estimator, and Recon v2.1 estimates of unobserved clonotypes. OLGA was used to compute generation probabilities for all TCRbeta clonotypes that the gDNA method yielded from a handful of donors. TCRdb retrieved this table from immuneACCESS and kept in-frame rearrangements only. Not all clones are present; in checked studies, unresolved V genes account for under half, and no reason is known for the remainder. V and J calls and clone size are given by that table; D and trimming were obtained from the DNA. The table for this sample lists millions of clones; over 85% of them were counted only once. Of the sample, around 0.14% falls within the top ten clones.

Worth noting for this clone: The antigen it binds to is not known. One base away there is no much larger clone; base qualities are not given.

Sequenced: naive CD4+ T cells sorted from blood. The intended sense of this specimen's cell subset or site label: CD45RA+ positively selected. The V gene is TRBV7-2 and the J gene is TRBJ2-3; the best D guess is TRBD2, with 5 bases matching. The clonotype originates from a man aged 18 to 29 in good health. This receptor has the CDR3 CGGGSSTDTQYF. The DNA sequence is given as TGTGGTGGCGGGTCTAGCACAGATACGCAGTATTTT. Beyond the CDR3, the reference TRBV7-2 and TRBJ2-3 genes provide the residues; the full variable domain reads: GAGVSQSPSNKVTEKGKDVELRCDPISGHTALYWYRQSLGQGLEFLIYFQGNSAPDKSGLPSDRFSAERTGGSVSTLTIQRTQQEDSAVYLCGGGSSTDTQYFGPGTRLTVL.